This TCR beta chain was recovered during a study of T cell responses to AZD1222 COVID-19 vaccine. CDR3 size: 15 residues. V lost 6 bases and J 3 bases, leaving 17 bases between the germline ends. CDR1 and CDR2 from the germline V gene are LNHDA and SQIVND (reference sequence). Using immunoSEQ multiplex PCR, the repertoire was profiled, and TCRdb retains in-frame clones only, with some absent. The data show about 100,000 clones, 88% seen once. Whole-study results and caveats: Reports indicate that nearly half of spike-specific TCRs are directed at unmutated variant regions. Donors, mostly white British, included more females; clonal diversity was possibly underestimated. CD4 TCRs linked to vaccination spanned spike, dominating at 160-218 and 743-854.

Concerning this clone: Its antigen is still unknown.

The TCR originated in an adult in good health. The chain employs TRBV19 and TRBJ1-2, with D possibly TRBD1 on 5 matching bases. The starting material was peripheral blood, obtained on day 0 of AZD1222 vaccination. The CDR3 nucleotides read TGTGCCAGTAGCTCACCGACTCTAGGGGACTATGGCTACACCTTC. Protein product: CASSSPTLGDYGYTF.